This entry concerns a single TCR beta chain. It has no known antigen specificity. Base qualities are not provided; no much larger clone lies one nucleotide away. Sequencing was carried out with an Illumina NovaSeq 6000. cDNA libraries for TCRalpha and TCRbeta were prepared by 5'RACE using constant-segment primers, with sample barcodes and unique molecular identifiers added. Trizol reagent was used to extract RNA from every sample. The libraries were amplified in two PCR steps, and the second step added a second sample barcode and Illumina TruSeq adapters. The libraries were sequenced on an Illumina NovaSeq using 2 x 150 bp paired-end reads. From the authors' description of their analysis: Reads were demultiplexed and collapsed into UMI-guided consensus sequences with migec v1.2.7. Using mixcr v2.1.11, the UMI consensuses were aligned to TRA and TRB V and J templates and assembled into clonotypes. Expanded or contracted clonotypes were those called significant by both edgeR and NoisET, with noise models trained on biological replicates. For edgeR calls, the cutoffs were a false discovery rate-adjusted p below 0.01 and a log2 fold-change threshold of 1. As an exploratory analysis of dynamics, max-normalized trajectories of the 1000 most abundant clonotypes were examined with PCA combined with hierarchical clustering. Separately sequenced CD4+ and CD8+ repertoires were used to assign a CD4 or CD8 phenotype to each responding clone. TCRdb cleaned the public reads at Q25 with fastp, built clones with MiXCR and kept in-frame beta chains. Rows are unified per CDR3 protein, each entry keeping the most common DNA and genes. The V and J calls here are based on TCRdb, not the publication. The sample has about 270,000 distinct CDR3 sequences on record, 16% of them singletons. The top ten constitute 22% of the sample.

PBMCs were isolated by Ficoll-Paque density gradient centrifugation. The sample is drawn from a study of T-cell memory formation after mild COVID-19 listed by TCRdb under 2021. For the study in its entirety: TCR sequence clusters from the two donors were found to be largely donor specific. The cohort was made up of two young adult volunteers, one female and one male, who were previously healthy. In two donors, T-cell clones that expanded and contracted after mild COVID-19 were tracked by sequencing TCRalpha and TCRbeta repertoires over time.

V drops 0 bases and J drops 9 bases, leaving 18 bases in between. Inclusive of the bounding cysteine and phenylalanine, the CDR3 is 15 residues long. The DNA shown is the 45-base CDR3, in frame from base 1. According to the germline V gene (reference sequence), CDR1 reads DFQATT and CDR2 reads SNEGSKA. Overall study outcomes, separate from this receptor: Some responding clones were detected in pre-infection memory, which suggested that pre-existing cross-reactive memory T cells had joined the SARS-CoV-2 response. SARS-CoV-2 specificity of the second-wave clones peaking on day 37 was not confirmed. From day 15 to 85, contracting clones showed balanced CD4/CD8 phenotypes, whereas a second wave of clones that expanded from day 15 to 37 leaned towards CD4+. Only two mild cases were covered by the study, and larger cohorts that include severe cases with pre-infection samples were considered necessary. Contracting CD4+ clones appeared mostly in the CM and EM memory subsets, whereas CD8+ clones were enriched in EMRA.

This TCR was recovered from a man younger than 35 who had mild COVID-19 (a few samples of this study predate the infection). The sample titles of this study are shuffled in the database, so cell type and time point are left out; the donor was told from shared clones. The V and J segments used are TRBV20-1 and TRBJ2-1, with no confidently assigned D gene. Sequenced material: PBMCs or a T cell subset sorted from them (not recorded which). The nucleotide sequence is TGCAGTGCTAGAGAGCCAAGACTGGCGATGGGTGAGCAGTTCTTC. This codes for CSAREPRLAMGEQFF.